This TCR beta chain was retrieved from a study of T cell responses to AZD1222 COVID-19 vaccine. General study results and limits: It was only a handful of AZD1222 recipients who were seropositive at baseline. Sampled repertoires all dated from after the peak T cell response. Within unmutated variant regions lay the reported targets of nearly half of spike-specific TCRs.

A note on this clone: Its specificity is unknown.

J lost 7 bases, V lost 1 base, and 3 bases had no gene match. The CDR3 consists of 16 residues. Germline V gene sequence: CDR1 KGHDR, CDR2 SFDVKD. Data came from immunoSEQ multiplex PCR; TCRdb stores just in-frame clones and leaves some out. The table records about 76,000 clones, over 65% of them present only once. This specimen consisted of peripheral blood, obtained 28 days after the second dose of the MenACWY control vaccine. The chain recombines TRBV24-1 with TRBJ2-1; 13 nucleotides line up with TRBD2. The TCR was taken from an adult who received the MenACWY meningococcal vaccine as a control. This CDR3 is CATSDFRTSGSNEQFF. The CDR3 region has the DNA TGTGCCACCAGTGATTTCCGGACTAGCGGGAGTAATGAGCAGTTCTTC.